This T cell receptor beta chain comes out of a study of blood T cell repertoires in COVID-19. Overall study context: The United States, Italy and Spain were the sources of the acute and convalescent COVID-19 samples. T cells, B-cell-depleted T cells, or PBMCs supplied cDNA or gDNA.

Trimming removed 5 bases from V and 8 bases from J; junction bases left unmatched: 6. The V gene's germline CDR1 is MDHEN and CDR2 SYDVKM. This CDR3 has 14 residues. Assay: immunoSEQ multiplex PCR; the TCRdb copy retains only in-frame clones and omits some. The sample holds tens of thousands of clones, about 83% seen once. This sequence originates from a woman in her 70s with acute or convalescent COVID-19. Input material: peripheral blood. V usage is TRBV28 and J usage is TRBJ1-2, with 12 nucleotides matching TRBD1. The CDR3: CASSRGQGAGGYTF. CDR3 coding DNA: TGTGCCAGCAGTAGGGGACAGGGGGCGGGCGGCTACACCTTC.